This is a list of T cell receptor beta chains from one sample in a study of identical twins. Using its own MiXCR run on the 5' RACE reads, TCRdb lists one record per CDR3 protein. Here the sample spans about 1.7 million distinct CDR3 sequences, 25% to 35% being singletons. The sample consisted of cord blood. Source of these receptors: a newborn girl in good health. Each CDR3 is given with its conserved first and last residue. The D gene is left open where the match is weak. Not all rows give a size; the values are once, few, many and, for expanded clones, a class.

abundance: few; d_gene: .; j_gene: TRBJ2-1; v_gene: TRBV20-1; CDR3nt: TGCAGTGCTAGGGGGCTAGCGCTCAATGAGCAGTTCTTC; CDR3aa: CSARGLALNEQFF
abundance: many; d_gene: .; j_gene: TRBJ1-5; v_gene: TRBV10-3; CDR3nt: TGTGCCATCAGTGAGGGGGGCAATCAGCCCCAGCATTTT; CDR3aa: CAISEGGNQPQHF
abundance: .; d_gene: .; j_gene: TRBJ1-1; v_gene: TRBV2; CDR3nt: TGTGCCAGCAGGTTGGGGATTTGGATTGAAGCTTTCTTT; CDR3aa: CASRLGIWIEAFF
abundance: .; d_gene: TRBD1; j_gene: TRBJ1-3; v_gene: TRBV11-2; CDR3nt: TGTGCCAGCAGCCCGGGACAGGCAAGAAACACCATATATTTT; CDR3aa: CASSPGQARNTIYF
abundance: .; d_gene: .; j_gene: TRBJ2-2; v_gene: TRBV5-1; CDR3nt: TGCGCCAGCAGCTTGGCCAATAGACCCGGGCCACACACCGGGGAGCTGTTTTTT; CDR3aa: CASSLANRPGPHTGELFF
abundance: few; d_gene: .; j_gene: TRBJ2-5; v_gene: TRBV27; CDR3nt: TGTGCCGGCAGTTTACACCGAGGTACCCAAGAGACCCAGTACTTC; CDR3aa: CAGSLHRGTQETQYF
abundance: .; d_gene: TRBD1; j_gene: TRBJ2-1; v_gene: TRBV10-3; CDR3nt: TGTGCCACCCGGACAGGGAAGGGCTGCTACAATGAGCAGTTCTTC; CDR3aa: CATRTGKGCYNEQFF
abundance: few; d_gene: TRBD2; j_gene: TRBJ2-5; v_gene: TRBV2; CDR3nt: TGTGCCAGCAAGGGACTAGCGGGATACAATGAGCAGTACTTC; CDR3aa: CASKGLAGYNEQYF
abundance: .; d_gene: TRBD1; j_gene: TRBJ1-4; v_gene: TRBV5-5; CDR3nt: TGTGCCAGCAGCTTGGAGTTTTTGCCAGGGGGGCAGGAAAAACTGTTTTTT; CDR3aa: CASSLEFLPGGQEKLFF
abundance: few; d_gene: .; j_gene: TRBJ1-1; v_gene: TRBV18; CDR3nt: TGTGCCAGCTCACCACTGGGGACCTCAGGGGTTTTGAACACTGAAGCTTTCTTT; CDR3aa: CASSPLGTSGVLNTEAFF
abundance: .; d_gene: .; j_gene: TRBJ2-7; v_gene: TRBV7-9; CDR3nt: TGTGCCAGCAGCTCCATGCCAGCGGACGAGCAGTACTTC; CDR3aa: CASSSMPADEQYF
abundance: .; d_gene: TRBD2; j_gene: TRBJ2-7; v_gene: TRBV4-1; CDR3nt: TGCGCCAGCAGCCAAGGGCGTCCTCGCGGGGGCTACGAGCAGTACTTC; CDR3aa: CASSQGRPRGGYEQYF
abundance: .; d_gene: .; j_gene: TRBJ1-5; v_gene: TRBV20-1; CDR3nt: TGCAGTGCTCCCCCCTGGGGGGCAGTAAATCAGCCCCAGCATTTT; CDR3aa: CSAPPWGAVNQPQHF
abundance: .; d_gene: .; j_gene: TRBJ1-1; v_gene: TRBV20-1; CDR3nt: TGCAGTGCCCGAAGACGGTCGAACACTGAAGCTTTCTTT; CDR3aa: CSARRRSNTEAFF
abundance: many; d_gene: .; j_gene: TRBJ2-7; v_gene: TRBV7-9; CDR3nt: TGTGCCAGCAGCCCGGGACTCCTTTCCTACGAGCAGTACTTC; CDR3aa: CASSPGLLSYEQYF
abundance: .; d_gene: TRBD2; j_gene: TRBJ2-3; v_gene: TRBV20-1; CDR3nt: TGCAGTGCTGCTACTAGCGGGATCACAGATACGCAGTATTTT; CDR3aa: CSAATSGITDTQYF
abundance: .; d_gene: TRBD1; j_gene: TRBJ2-7; v_gene: TRBV5-1; CDR3nt: TGCGCCAGCAGCTTGGAGGACAGGGGCTCCTACGAGCAGTACTTC; CDR3aa: CASSLEDRGSYEQYF
abundance: .; d_gene: .; j_gene: TRBJ1-2; v_gene: TRBV11-2; CDR3nt: TGTGCCAGCAGCTTAGATCGGACTCGAGGCTACACCTTC; CDR3aa: CASSLDRTRGYTF
abundance: .; d_gene: .; j_gene: TRBJ2-1; v_gene: TRBV6-5; CDR3nt: TGTGCCAGCAGTTACGTTCGGGTCCACAATGAGCAGTTCTTC; CDR3aa: CASSYVRVHNEQFF
abundance: .; d_gene: .; j_gene: TRBJ1-1; v_gene: TRBV11-2; CDR3nt: TGTGCCAGCGCCCAGGAGGGGGTGTACACTGAAGCTTTCTTT; CDR3aa: CASAQEGVYTEAFF
abundance: once; d_gene: .; j_gene: TRBJ1-4; v_gene: TRBV30; CDR3nt: TGTGCCTGGAGTAAAGGGGATGAAAAACTGTTTTTT; CDR3aa: CAWSKGDEKLFF
abundance: .; d_gene: .; j_gene: TRBJ2-5; v_gene: TRBV7-2; CDR3nt: TGTGCCAGCAGCTTCCTTAGGCAGGCGTTCCAAGAGACCCAGTACTTC; CDR3aa: CASSFLRQAFQETQYF
abundance: .; d_gene: .; j_gene: TRBJ1-1; v_gene: TRBV4-1; CDR3nt: TGCGCCAGCAGCCACTCGACGGGGGTGAACACTGAAGCTTTCTTT; CDR3aa: CASSHSTGVNTEAFF
abundance: few; d_gene: TRBD2; j_gene: TRBJ2-1; v_gene: TRBV20-1; CDR3nt: TGCAGTGTCAAAGCGGGAGGGGGCTCCTACAATGAGCAGTTCTTC; CDR3aa: CSVKAGGGSYNEQFF
abundance: many; d_gene: .; j_gene: TRBJ2-7; v_gene: TRBV10-3; CDR3nt: TGTGCCATCAGTGAGGTTGATAGGGGGTACGAGCAGTACTTC; CDR3aa: CAISEVDRGYEQYF
abundance: .; d_gene: TRBD2; j_gene: TRBJ2-7; v_gene: TRBV5-1; CDR3nt: TGCGCCAGCAGCTTGCCTGCGGGAGGGCTCCACGAGCAGTACTTC; CDR3aa: CASSLPAGGLHEQYF
abundance: .; d_gene: TRBD2; j_gene: TRBJ2-7; v_gene: TRBV20-1; CDR3nt: TGCAGTGCCCAAGGGCCTAGCGGCGGGAGTTTAAACGAGCAGTACTTC; CDR3aa: CSAQGPSGGSLNEQYF
abundance: few; d_gene: TRBD2; j_gene: TRBJ2-5; v_gene: TRBV6-5; CDR3nt: TGTGCCAGCAGTTACTCGATTGTGGGCCTAGCGGGACGGCGGCAGTACTTC; CDR3aa: CASSYSIVGLAGRRQYF
abundance: few; d_gene: TRBD1; j_gene: TRBJ1-5; v_gene: TRBV18; CDR3nt: TGTGCCAGCTCTCTGGGACAGTCTTATAGCAATCAGCCCCAGCATTTT; CDR3aa: CASSLGQSYSNQPQHF
abundance: many; d_gene: TRBD2; j_gene: TRBJ2-7; v_gene: TRBV29-1; CDR3nt: TGCAGCGTTGTCCATTTGACTAGCGGGGGCCACTCCTACGAGCAGTACTTC; CDR3aa: CSVVHLTSGGHSYEQYF
abundance: few; d_gene: TRBD2; j_gene: TRBJ2-1; v_gene: TRBV7-2; CDR3nt: TGTGCCAGCAGCTTACCTAGGACTAGCGGGGCTTACAATGAGCAGTTCTTC; CDR3aa: CASSLPRTSGAYNEQFF
abundance: .; d_gene: .; j_gene: TRBJ2-7; v_gene: TRBV6-6; CDR3nt: TGTGCCAGCAGTTACAGGACCCCGGGACCGGGGGATTACGAGCAGTACTTC; CDR3aa: CASSYRTPGPGDYEQYF
abundance: .; d_gene: .; j_gene: TRBJ2-3; v_gene: TRBV3-1; CDR3nt: TGTGCCAGCAGCCAAGAGGCGCCCAGGGGAACAGATACGCAGTATTTT; CDR3aa: CASSQEAPRGTDTQYF
abundance: many; d_gene: .; j_gene: TRBJ2-1; v_gene: TRBV6-2/TRBV6-3; CDR3nt: TGTGCCAGCAGTTACGTGACCGGGGTACATGAGCAGTTCTTC; CDR3aa: CASSYVTGVHEQFF
abundance: few; d_gene: .; j_gene: TRBJ2-4; v_gene: TRBV20-1; CDR3nt: TGCAGTGCTAGAGATCGTGGGACGGATTTAGCCAAAAACATTCAGTACTTC; CDR3aa: CSARDRGTDLAKNIQYF
abundance: many; d_gene: .; j_gene: TRBJ2-5; v_gene: TRBV6-1; CDR3nt: TGTGCCAGCAGTGAATTTGGGGGACAAGAGACCCAGTACTTC; CDR3aa: CASSEFGGQETQYF
abundance: .; d_gene: .; j_gene: TRBJ1-2; v_gene: TRBV18; CDR3nt: TGTGCCAGCTCACCACCGGTAAACTATGGCTACACCTTC; CDR3aa: CASSPPVNYGYTF
abundance: many; d_gene: .; j_gene: TRBJ1-1; v_gene: TRBV20-1; CDR3nt: TGCAGTGCTAGACAGGGTATGAACACTGAAGCTTTCTTT; CDR3aa: CSARQGMNTEAFF
abundance: .; d_gene: TRBD2; j_gene: TRBJ2-1; v_gene: TRBV20-1; CDR3nt: TGCAGTGCTCTCCGACTAGCGGGAGAATCCTACAATGAGCAGTTCTTC; CDR3aa: CSALRLAGESYNEQFF
abundance: once; d_gene: TRBD2; j_gene: TRBJ2-1; v_gene: TRBV15; CDR3nt: TGTGCCACCAGCAGGACTAGCAATGTGGGCAATGAGCAGTTCTTC; CDR3aa: CATSRTSNVGNEQFF
abundance: .; d_gene: .; j_gene: TRBJ1-1; v_gene: TRBV29-1; CDR3nt: TGCAGCGTTGCGTCCAGGATGAACACTGGAGCTTTCTTT; CDR3aa: CSVASRMNTGAFF
abundance: .; d_gene: TRBD2; j_gene: TRBJ2-5; v_gene: TRBV20-1; CDR3nt: TGCAGTGCTAGCAAGCATACTAGCGGGAACAGCTTGGGGGAATACGAGCGGTACTTC; CDR3aa: CSASKHTSGNSLGEYERYF
abundance: .; d_gene: .; j_gene: TRBJ2-5; v_gene: TRBV28; CDR3nt: TGTGCCAGCAGTTTAGGGTGGGGGTTGGGGGCCTACGGGCAGTACTTC; CDR3aa: CASSLGWGLGAYGQYF
abundance: .; d_gene: TRBD2; j_gene: TRBJ2-1; v_gene: TRBV5-1; CDR3nt: TGCGCCAGCAGCTTGACTAGCGGGAGTATTTACAATGAGCAGTTCTTC; CDR3aa: CASSLTSGSIYNEQFF
abundance: few; d_gene: .; j_gene: TRBJ2-5; v_gene: TRBV20-1; CDR3nt: TGCAGTGCTAGAGTACCGGGACGCCGCCAAGAGACCCAGTACTTC; CDR3aa: CSARVPGRRQETQYF
abundance: .; d_gene: .; j_gene: TRBJ2-6; v_gene: TRBV11-2; CDR3nt: TGTGCCAGTAGCTCTAAAACCTCTGGGGCCAACGTCCTGACTTTC; CDR3aa: CASSSKTSGANVLTF
abundance: .; d_gene: TRBD2; j_gene: TRBJ2-7; v_gene: TRBV5-6; CDR3nt: TGTGCCAGCAGCCCTTTCCCTAGCGGGGGATTCTACGAGCAGTACTTC; CDR3aa: CASSPFPSGGFYEQYF
abundance: many; d_gene: .; j_gene: TRBJ1-2; v_gene: TRBV28; CDR3nt: TGTGCCAGCAGTTTCAGTTCCTATGGCTACACCTTC; CDR3aa: CASSFSSYGYTF
abundance: many; d_gene: .; j_gene: TRBJ2-3; v_gene: TRBV4-2; CDR3nt: TGTGCCAGCAGCCAGCCGACTAGAGCGGATACGCAGTATTTT; CDR3aa: CASSQPTRADTQYF